This TCR beta chain was recovered during a study of control samples from healthy donors and cancer patients. Method: immunoSEQ multiplex PCR; TCRdb's copy keeps in-frame clones and lacks some. This table has roughly 76,000 clones, around 95% appearing once. This clone appeared once. The clonotype originates from a woman aged 40 to 50 in good health. Sequences were obtained from blood.

The CDR3 is CASSYGGTVGTQYF. The DNA of the CDR3 is TGTGCCAGCAGTTACGGGGGGACGGTGGGGACCCAGTACTTC. V usage is TRBV6-2 or TRBV6-3 and J usage is TRBJ2-5; a weak D match, TRBD2 (6 bases). CDR3 length: 14 residues. Trimming took off 2 bases at V and 7 bases at J, with 14 bases between the two ends. Germline-derived CDR1 and CDR2 are MNHEY and SVGEGT.